The text below deals with one T cell receptor (beta chain). Here immunoSEQ multiplex PCR was the method, and the copy in TCRdb shows in-frame clones only, minus some. The data show 25,000 to 30,000 clones, around nine tenths seen once. This sample is drawn from a study of PD-1 and CTLA-4 blockade in melanoma. V lost 4 bases to trimming and J lost 7 bases; unmatched junction nucleotides: 13. Germline CDR1 is MDHEN and CDR2 is SYDVKM. This CDR3 region has 16 residues. The sample consisted of CD8+ T cells from peripheral blood, taken before anti-PD-1 treatment. This receptor was obtained from a human donor with melanoma. The chain carries TRBV28 and TRBJ2-1; 7 bases agree with TRBD2. The CDR3 DNA is TGTGCCAGCAGTTATGGGGGAGGGACCGGAACAAATGAGCAGTTCTTC. This gives the protein CASSYGGGTGTNEQFF.